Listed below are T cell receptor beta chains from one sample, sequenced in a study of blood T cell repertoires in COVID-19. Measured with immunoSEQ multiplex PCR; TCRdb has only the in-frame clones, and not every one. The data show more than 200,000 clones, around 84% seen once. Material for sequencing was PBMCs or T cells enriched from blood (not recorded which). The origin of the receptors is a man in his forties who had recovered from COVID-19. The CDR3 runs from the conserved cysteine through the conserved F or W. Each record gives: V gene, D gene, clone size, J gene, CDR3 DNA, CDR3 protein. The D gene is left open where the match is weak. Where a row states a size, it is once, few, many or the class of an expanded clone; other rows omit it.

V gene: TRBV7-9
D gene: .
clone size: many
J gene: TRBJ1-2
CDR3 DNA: TGTGCCAGCAGCTTTTACGGAGGGGGCTACACCTTC
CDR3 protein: CASSFYGGGYTF

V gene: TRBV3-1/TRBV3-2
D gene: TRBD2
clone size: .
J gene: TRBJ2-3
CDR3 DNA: TGTGCCAGCAGCCAAGCACCGGGACTAGGAACAGATACGCAGTATTTT
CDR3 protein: CASSQAPGLGTDTQYF

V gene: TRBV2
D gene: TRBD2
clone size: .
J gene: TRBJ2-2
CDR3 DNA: TGTGCCAGCAGCCTAAAAGGGCTAGCGGAGAACACCGGGGAGCTGTTTTTT
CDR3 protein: CASSLKGLAENTGELFF

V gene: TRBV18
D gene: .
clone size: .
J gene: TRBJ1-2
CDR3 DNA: TGTGCCAGCTCACCACCTGGCAGTACATATGCTAACTATGGCTACACCTTC
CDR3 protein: CASSPPGSTYANYGYTF

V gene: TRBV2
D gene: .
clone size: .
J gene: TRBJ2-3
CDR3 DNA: TGTGCCAGCAGTTTGATGGAGGGGACGACAGATACGCAGTATTTT
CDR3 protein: CASSLMEGTTDTQYF

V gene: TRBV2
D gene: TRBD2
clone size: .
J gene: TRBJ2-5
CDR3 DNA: TGTGCCAGCACTCTCCTCTCTGGGGGGGGAGAGACCCAGTACTTC
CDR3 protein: CASTLLSGGGETQYF

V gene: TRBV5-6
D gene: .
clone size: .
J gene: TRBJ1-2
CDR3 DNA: TGTGCCAGCAGCTTCGACAGAAATAACTATGGCTACACCTTC
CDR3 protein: CASSFDRNNYGYTF

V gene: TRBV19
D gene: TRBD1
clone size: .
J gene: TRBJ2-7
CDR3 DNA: TGTGCCAGTAGTGAAGGGGGCGGTTACGAGCAGTACTTC
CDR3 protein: CASSEGGGYEQYF

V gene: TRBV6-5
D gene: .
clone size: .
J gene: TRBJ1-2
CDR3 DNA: TGTGCCAGCGGGTCGGGTTATGGCTACACCTTC
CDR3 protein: CASGSGYGYTF

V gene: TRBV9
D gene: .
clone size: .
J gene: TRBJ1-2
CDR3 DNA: TGTGCCAGCAGCGTAGAGTCCGACACGGCGGGGGCCTTC
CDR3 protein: CASSVESDTAGAF

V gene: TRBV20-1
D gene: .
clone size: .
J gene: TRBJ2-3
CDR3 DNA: TGCAGTGCTAGTACGGGAGCGACAGATACGCAGTATTTT
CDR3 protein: CSASTGATDTQYF

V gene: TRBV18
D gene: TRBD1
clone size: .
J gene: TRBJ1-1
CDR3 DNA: TGTGCCAGCTCACCAGCATCAGGGGGCACGGGCACTGAAGCTTTCTTT
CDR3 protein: CASSPASGGTGTEAFF

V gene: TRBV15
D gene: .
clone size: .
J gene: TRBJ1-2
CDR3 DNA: TGTGCCACCAGCAACAGGGTAAACTATGGCTACACCTTC
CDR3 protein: CATSNRVNYGYTF

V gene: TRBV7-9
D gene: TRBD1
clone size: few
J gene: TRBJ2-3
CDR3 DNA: TGTGCCAGCAGCTTATTAGGGGACAGTACAGATACGCAGTATTTT
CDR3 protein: CASSLLGDSTDTQYF

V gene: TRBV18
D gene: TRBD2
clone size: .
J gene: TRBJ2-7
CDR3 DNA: TGTGCCAGCTCACCGAGACTAGCGGGAGCAGTGGGAGAGCAGTACTTC
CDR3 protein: CASSPRLAGAVGEQYF

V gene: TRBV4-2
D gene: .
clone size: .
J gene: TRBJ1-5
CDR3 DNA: TGTGCCAGCAGCCAAGATACTGCCCCTATTCGGCCCCAGCATTTT
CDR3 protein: CASSQDTAPIRPQHF

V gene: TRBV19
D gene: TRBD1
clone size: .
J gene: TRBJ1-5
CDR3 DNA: TGTGCCAGTAGTATAGACCGGCAACAGGGGGGAAAACAGCCCCAGCATTTT
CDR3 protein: CASSIDRQQGGKQPQHF

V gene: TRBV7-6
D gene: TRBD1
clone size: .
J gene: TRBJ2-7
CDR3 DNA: TGTGCCAGTACAATGACAGGGGGCCCTAGCGGGTACGAGCAGTACTTC
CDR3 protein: CASTMTGGPSGYEQYF

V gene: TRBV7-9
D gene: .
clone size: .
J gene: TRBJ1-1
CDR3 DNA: TGTGCCAGCAGCTTTAGTATCATGAACACTGAAGCTTTCTTT
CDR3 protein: CASSFSIMNTEAFF

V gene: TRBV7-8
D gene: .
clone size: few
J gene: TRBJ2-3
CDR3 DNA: TGTGCCAGCAGCACAACACAGGGTCCGACAGATACGCAGTATTTT
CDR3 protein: CASSTTQGPTDTQYF

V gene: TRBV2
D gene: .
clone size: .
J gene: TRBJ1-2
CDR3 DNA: TGTGCCAGCAGTGAATTTATTGGGGGCCTACCCTATGGCTACACCTTC
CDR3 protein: CASSEFIGGLPYGYTF

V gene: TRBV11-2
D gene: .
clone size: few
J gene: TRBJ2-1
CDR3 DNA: TGTGCCAGCAGCTTAGATTTCGGGGGTAATGAGCAGTTCTTC
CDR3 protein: CASSLDFGGNEQFF

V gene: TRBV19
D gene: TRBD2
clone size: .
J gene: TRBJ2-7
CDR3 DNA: TGTGCCAGTGGGACTAGCGGGTACGAGCAGTACTTC
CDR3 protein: CASGTSGYEQYF

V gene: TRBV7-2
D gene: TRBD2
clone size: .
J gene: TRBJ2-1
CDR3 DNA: TGTGCCAGCAGCCTTAGCGGGGGGGACCACAATGAGCAGTTCTTC
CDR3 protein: CASSLSGGDHNEQFF

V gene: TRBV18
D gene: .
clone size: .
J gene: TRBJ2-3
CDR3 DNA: TGTGCCAGCTCACCGGGAGAGGAGGATACGCAGTATTTT
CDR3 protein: CASSPGEEDTQYF

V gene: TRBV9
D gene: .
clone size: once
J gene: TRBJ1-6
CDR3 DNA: TGTGCCAGCAGCGCCGCCAGGGGTGTTCTGAATTCACCCCTCCACTTT
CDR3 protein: CASSAARGVLNSPLHF

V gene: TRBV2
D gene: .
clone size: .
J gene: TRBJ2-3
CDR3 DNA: TGTGCCAGCAACCCCCGGTCCCGAGATACGCAGTATTTT
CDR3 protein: CASNPRSRDTQYF

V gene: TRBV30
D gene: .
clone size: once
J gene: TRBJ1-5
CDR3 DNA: TGTGCCTGGAGTGTATTTCAGGGCAATCAGCCCCAGCATTTT
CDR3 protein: CAWSVFQGNQPQHF

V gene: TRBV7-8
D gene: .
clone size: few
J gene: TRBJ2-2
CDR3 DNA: TGTGCCAGCAGCCAAAACGCGGGACGGAACACCGGGGAGCTGTTTTTT
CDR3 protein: CASSQNAGRNTGELFF

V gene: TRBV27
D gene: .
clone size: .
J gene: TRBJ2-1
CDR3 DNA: TGTGCCAGCAGCACCTGGCGGTGGGATGAGCAGTTCTTC
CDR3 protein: CASSTWRWDEQFF

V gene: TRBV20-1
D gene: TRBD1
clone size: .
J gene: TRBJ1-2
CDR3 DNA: TGCAGTGCTAGTATGACAGGGCTGGCCTATGGCTACACCTTC
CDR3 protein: CSASMTGLAYGYTF

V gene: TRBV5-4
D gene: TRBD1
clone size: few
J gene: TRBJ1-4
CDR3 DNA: TGTGCCAGCAGCTTGGGGACAGGGATTAATGAAAAACTGTTTTTT
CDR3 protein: CASSLGTGINEKLFF

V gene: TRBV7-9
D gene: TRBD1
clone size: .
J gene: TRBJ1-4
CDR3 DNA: TGTGCCAGCAGCTTACCAGGGGGTCTAGATGAAAAACTGTTTTTT
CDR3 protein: CASSLPGGLDEKLFF

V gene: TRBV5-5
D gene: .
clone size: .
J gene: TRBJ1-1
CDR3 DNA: TGTGCCAGCAGCTTACCAATCGGAGGGGCCACTGAAGCTTTCTTT
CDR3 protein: CASSLPIGGATEAFF

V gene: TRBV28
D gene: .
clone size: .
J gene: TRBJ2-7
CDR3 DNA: TGTGCCAGCAGCCCGCGGAGGGACCACTCCTACGAGCAGTACTTC
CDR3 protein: CASSPRRDHSYEQYF